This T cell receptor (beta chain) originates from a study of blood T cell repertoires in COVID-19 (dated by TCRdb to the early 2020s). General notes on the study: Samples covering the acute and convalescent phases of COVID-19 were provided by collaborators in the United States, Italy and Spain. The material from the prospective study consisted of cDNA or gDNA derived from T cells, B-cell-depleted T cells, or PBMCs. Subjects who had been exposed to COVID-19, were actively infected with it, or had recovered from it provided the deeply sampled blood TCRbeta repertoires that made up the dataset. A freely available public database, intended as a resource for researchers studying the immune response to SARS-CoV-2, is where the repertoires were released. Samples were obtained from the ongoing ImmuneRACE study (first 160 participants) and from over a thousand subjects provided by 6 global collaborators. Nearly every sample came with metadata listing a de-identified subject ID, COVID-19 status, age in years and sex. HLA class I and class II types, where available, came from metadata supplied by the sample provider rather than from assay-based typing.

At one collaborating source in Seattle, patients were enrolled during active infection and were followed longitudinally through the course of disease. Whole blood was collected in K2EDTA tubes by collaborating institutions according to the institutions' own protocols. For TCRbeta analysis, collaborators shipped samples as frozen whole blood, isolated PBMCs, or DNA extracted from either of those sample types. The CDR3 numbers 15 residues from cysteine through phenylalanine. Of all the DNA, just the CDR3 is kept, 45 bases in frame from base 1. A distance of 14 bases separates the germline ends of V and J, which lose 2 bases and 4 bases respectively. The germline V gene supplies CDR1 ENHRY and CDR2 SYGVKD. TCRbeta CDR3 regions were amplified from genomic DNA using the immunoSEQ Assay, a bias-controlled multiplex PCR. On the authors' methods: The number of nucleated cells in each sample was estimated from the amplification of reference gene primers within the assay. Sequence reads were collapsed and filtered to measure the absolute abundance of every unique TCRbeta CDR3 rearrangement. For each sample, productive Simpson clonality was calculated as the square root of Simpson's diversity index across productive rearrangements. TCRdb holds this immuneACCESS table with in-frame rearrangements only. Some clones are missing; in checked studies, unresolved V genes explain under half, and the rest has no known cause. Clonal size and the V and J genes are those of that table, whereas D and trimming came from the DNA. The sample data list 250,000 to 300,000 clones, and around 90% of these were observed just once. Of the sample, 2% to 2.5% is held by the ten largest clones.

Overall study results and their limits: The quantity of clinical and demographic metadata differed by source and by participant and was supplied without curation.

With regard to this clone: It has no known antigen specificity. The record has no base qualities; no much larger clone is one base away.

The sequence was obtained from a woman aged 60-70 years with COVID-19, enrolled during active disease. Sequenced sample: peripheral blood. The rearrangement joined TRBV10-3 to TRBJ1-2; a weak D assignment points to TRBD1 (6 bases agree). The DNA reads TGTGCCATCAGTGAGCAGGGGATGGAGAGCTATGGCTACACCTTC. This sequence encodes CAISEQGMESYGYTF.